The sequence of this T cell receptor (beta chain) was determined in a study of graft-versus-host responses after intestinal transplantation. Study in general: Tacrolimus plus steroids were given to all recipients for about 3 years, preceded by anti-thymocyte globulin induction. Study-wide results and caveats: High graft-versus-host to host-versus-graft T cell clonal ratios marked allografts of patients with graft-donor macrochimerism. Among recipient marrow samples, GvH clones were found; some appeared first in ileum or blood.

Profiled with immunoSEQ multiplex PCR; TCRdb holds only in-frame clones, not every one. The sample has some 8,000 clones, roughly 30% seen once. There were 200,000 CFSE-labeled responder cells plated together with 200,000 irradiated, violet-dye-labeled stimulator cells. Proliferating CFSE-low CD3+CD4+ and CD3+CD8+ responders were sorted post-reaction. This clone was counted only a few times. Sequencing used alloreactive CD8+ T cells from a mixed lymphocyte reaction culture, obtained before intestinal transplant. Subset in this sample: CFSE-low proliferating T cells sorted from approximately 6-day pre-transplant mixed lymphocyte reaction (GvH or HvG direction). The TCR was taken from a human patient who received an intestinal transplant.

The CDR3 loop reads CASSELTSTDTQYF. The CDR3, as DNA: TGTGCCAGCAGTGAACTAACATCCACAGATACGCAGTATTTT. J is TRBJ2-3 and V is TRBV6-5, with unresolved D. CDR3 length: 14 residues. V gave up 5 bases and J gave up 2 bases, with 11 bases separating them. CDR1 and CDR2 (germline): MNHEY, SVGAGI.